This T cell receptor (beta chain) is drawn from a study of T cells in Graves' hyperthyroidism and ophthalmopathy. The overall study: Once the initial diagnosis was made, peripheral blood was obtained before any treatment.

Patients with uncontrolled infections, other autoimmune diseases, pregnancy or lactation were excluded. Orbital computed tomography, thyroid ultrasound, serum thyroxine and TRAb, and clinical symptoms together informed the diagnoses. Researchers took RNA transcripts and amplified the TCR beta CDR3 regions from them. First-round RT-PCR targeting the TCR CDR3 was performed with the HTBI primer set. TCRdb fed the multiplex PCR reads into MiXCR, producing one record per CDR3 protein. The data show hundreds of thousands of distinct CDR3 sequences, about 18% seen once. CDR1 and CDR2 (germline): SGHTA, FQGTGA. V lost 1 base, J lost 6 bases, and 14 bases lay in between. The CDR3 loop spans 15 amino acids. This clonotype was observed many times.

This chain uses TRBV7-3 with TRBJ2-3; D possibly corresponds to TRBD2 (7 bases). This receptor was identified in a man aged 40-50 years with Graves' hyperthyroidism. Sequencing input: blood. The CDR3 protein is CASSLMGGAEDTQYF. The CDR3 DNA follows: TGTGCCAGCAGCTTAATGGGGGGGGCAGAGGATACGCAGTATTTT.